This TCR beta chain was recovered during a study of shared clonotypes between healthy human individuals. Profiled with immunoSEQ multiplex PCR; TCRdb holds only in-frame clones, not every one. The profile shows about 1.5 million clones, about 98% of them singletons. This clone was seen once. Recent acute infections and vaccinations were absent in the healthy HIV-negative adult donors. Both subsets, CD45RA+ naive and CD45RA-negative memory, were split from the CD4+ cells. The receptor was isolated from a man aged 30 to 39 in good health. The sample was naive CD4+ T cells sorted from blood. Subset here: CD45RA+ positively selected.

The CDR3 nucleotides are TGTGCCAGCAGTTACTCGCCCCAACTTTATAACAATGAGCAGTTCTTC. This encodes CASSYSPQLYNNEQFF. V and J are TRBV6-6 and TRBJ2-1; D gene unclear. Trimming cost V 0 bases and J 5 bases, with 14 bases left between them. The germline CDR1 and CDR2 sequences are MNHNY and SVGAGI (reference sequence). This CDR3 is built from 16 residues.